The 22 T cell receptor beta chains given below trace back to one sample, sequenced in a study of blood T cell repertoires in COVID-19. Clones were sequenced by immunoSEQ multiplex PCR, and TCRdb holds only the in-frame ones, with some missing. The sample carries 250,000 or so clones, about 84% recorded once. The sample consisted of PBMCs or T cells enriched from blood (not recorded which). The receptors were gathered from a man between 60 and 75 years old who had recovered from COVID-19.

This clone was seen only once. The chain combines TRBV15 with TRBJ1-3; 9 bases match TRBD1. The CDR3 runs 15 residues. V lost 5 bases to trimming and J lost 1 base; unmatched junction nucleotides: 3. Germline CDR1 reads LNHNV; CDR2 reads YYDKDF (reference sequence). CDR3 DNA: TGTGCCACCAGCCAGGACAGGGGTTCTGGAAACACCATATATTTT. This sequence encodes CATSQDRGSGNTIYF.

The chain recombines TRBV5-8 with TRBJ2-7; 13 bases line up with TRBD2. CDR1 SGHTS and CDR2 YDEGEE come from the germline V gene. This CDR3 contains 15 residues. With 3 bases clipped from V and 2 bases from J, the junction kept 2 bases outside the gene matches. CDR3 sequence: CASSYGTSGAYEQYF. Here the CDR3 DNA reads TGTGCCAGCAGCTATGGGACTAGCGGGGCCTACGAGCAGTACTTC.

The V and J genes are TRBV30 and TRBJ2-7, with D tentatively TRBD1 (6 bases). The CDR3 has 16 residues. Germline CDR1 reads GTSNPN; CDR2 reads SVGIG (reference sequence). The germline V and J ends were trimmed by 3 bases and 2 bases, with 20 bases remaining between them. This CDR3 reads CAWSQPAGVGPYEQYF. CDR3 in DNA: TGTGCCTGGAGCCAACCGGCAGGGGTTGGGCCCTACGAGCAGTACTTC.

The V call is TRBV5-5, the J call TRBJ2-1; TRBD2 matches 7 bases. After removal of 6 bases from V and 2 bases from J, the junction contained 8 bases not matched to a gene. This CDR3 comprises 15 residues. Looked up from germline, CDR1 is SGHKS and CDR2 is YYEKEE (reference sequence). CDR3 DNA: TGTGCCAGCATCATTCGGGGGGATGCCTACAATGAGCAGTTCTTC. Protein: CASIIRGDAYNEQFF.

V usage is TRBV7-2 and J usage is TRBJ1-6; 10 bases agree with TRBD1. V shed 5 bases, J shed 5 bases, and the junction held 3 bases outside the gene matches. Germline V gene lookup returns CDR1 SGHTA and CDR2 FQGNSA. The CDR3 contains 15 residues. For the CDR3, the DNA is TGTGCCAGCAGCGTGGGACAGGGGAATAATTCACCCCTCCACTTT. This translates into CASSVGQGNNSPLHF.

This chain connects TRBV3-1 (or the pseudogene TRBV3-2) to TRBJ2-7, with TRBD2 as a possible D gene (6 bases). Trimming left V 0 bases short and J 1 base short, with 13 bases between. The length of the CDR3 is 16 residues. The germline gives CDR1 LGHDT, CDR2 YNNKEL (reference sequence). The CDR3 loop reads CASSQEGGKNSYEQYF. The CDR3 bases are TGTGCCAGCAGCCAAGAGGGGGGAAAAAATTCCTACGAGCAGTACTTC.

This chain links TRBV4-3 with TRBJ2-1, with D possibly TRBD2 on 5 matching bases. Trimming took off 1 base at V and 0 bases at J, with 13 bases between the two ends. CDR3 length: 17 residues. The germline V gene has CDR1 LGHNA and CDR2 YSLEER. The CDR3 loop reads CASSQGSGFLSYNEQFF. The CDR3 DNA reads as TGCGCCAGCAGCCAAGGGTCGGGATTCCTCTCCTACAATGAGCAGTTCTTC.

The V and J genes are TRBV5-4 and TRBJ2-5; the D gene is possibly TRBD1 (6 bases). V gave up 4 bases and J gave up 2 bases, with 12 bases separating them. There are 14 residues in the CDR3. The germline gives CDR1 SGHNT, CDR2 YYREEE (reference sequence). The CDR3 loop reads CASSMGARQETQYF. In DNA, the CDR3 is TGTGCCAGCAGCATGGGGGCAAGGCAAGAGACCCAGTACTTC.

The chain joins TRBV5-6 to TRBJ2-2; maybe TRBD1 (7 bases). The ends were cut back, 3 bases at V and 4 bases at J, with 16 bases in the middle. Germline V lookup: CDR1 SGHDT, CDR2 YYEEEE. This CDR3 contains 16 residues. CDR3 DNA sequence: TGTGCCAGCAGCTCCGGTCCCCAGGGGGGCACCGGGGAGCTGTTTTTT. Translation gives CASSSGPQGGTGELFF.

The V call is TRBV19, the J call TRBJ2-2, with 11 nucleotides matching TRBD1. The trim removed 4 bases at V and 5 bases at J, leaving 0 bases unmatched. The germline gives CDR1 LNHDA, CDR2 SQIVND (reference sequence). The CDR3 sequence is 14 residues long. This CDR3 reads CASSRDRGTGELFF. The CDR3 coding sequence is TGTGCCAGTAGTAGGGACAGGGGGACCGGGGAGCTGTTTTTT.

This clone showed up just once. The rearrangement uses TRBV29-1 and TRBJ1-2; D not resolved. The V and J ends lost 1 base and 6 bases respectively, with 12 bases between them. This CDR3 has 13 residues. Germline-derived CDR1 and CDR2 are SQVTM and ANQGSEA. The CDR3 DNA reads TGCAGCGTTGAAGTTACCCAGGAAAATGGCTACACCTTC. Residues: CSVEVTQENGYTF.

The rearrangement joins TRBV11-2 to TRBJ2-1; D not certain. V lost 0 bases to trimming and J lost 6 bases, with 9 bases between them. The CDR3 has 14 amino acids. Germline V gene data show CDR1 as SGHAT and CDR2 as FQNNGV. This CDR3 reads CASSLDGSVNEQFF. DNA of the CDR3: TGTGCCAGCAGCTTAGATGGCAGTGTCAATGAGCAGTTCTTC.

The chain uses TRBV5-6 and TRBJ1-2, with TRBD1 identical over 8 bases. Trimming cost V 5 bases and J 4 bases; bases outside gene matches: 7. This CDR3 is 14 amino acids long. The germline V gene encodes CDR1 SGHDT and CDR2 YYEEEE. CDR3 in amino acids: CASSRGTGLYGYTF. CDR3 bases: TGTGCCAGCAGTCGAGGGACAGGTCTCTATGGCTACACCTTC.

V usage is TRBV2 and J usage is TRBJ1-1; 8 nucleotides agree with TRBD1. CDR3 length: 14 amino acids. J was trimmed by 5 bases and V by 5 bases; bases with no gene match: 7. Germline CDR1 and CDR2: SNHLY and FYNNEI. DNA of the CDR3: TGTGCCAGCAGTCAAATCAGGGGGCCGACTGAAGCTTTCTTT. Protein: CASSQIRGPTEAFF.

The chain has TRBV5-1 and TRBJ1-1, with 7 bases identical to TRBD1. With 0 bases clipped from V and 0 bases from J, the junction kept 11 bases outside the gene matches. The germline V gene has CDR1 SGHRS and CDR2 YFSETQ. The CDR3 has 18 amino acids. CDR3 DNA sequence: TGCGCCAGCAGCTTGGTAAAGGGGGCGATGGCGTTGAACACTGAAGCTTTCTTT. It specifies CASSLVKGAMALNTEAFF.

The J gene is TRBJ1-3, the V gene TRBV18; D might be TRBD1 (5 bases). This CDR3 region has 16 residues. Germline CDR1 and CDR2: KGHSH and LQKENI. Deletions cut 4 bases from V and 0 bases from J, with 13 bases between. The CDR3 nucleotides are TGTGCCAGCTCACTGGCAGGGTCGAGCTCTGGAAACACCATATATTTT. As protein: CASSLAGSSSGNTIYF.

The rearrangement links TRBV6-5 to TRBJ1-2; tentatively, D is TRBD1 (5 bases). Germline assignment: CDR1 MNHEY and CDR2 SVGAGI. Trimming stripped 0 bases from V and 4 bases from J, with 12 bases between. CDR3 length: 15 amino acids. CDR3 sequence reads: CASSYSRGESYGYTF. For the CDR3, the DNA is TGTGCCAGCAGTTACTCGCGGGGCGAGAGCTATGGCTACACCTTC.

The chain uses TRBV12-5 and TRBJ2-5, with unresolved D. This CDR3 comprises 14 residues. Germline V gene lookup returns CDR1 LGHNT and CDR2 FRNRAP. V was shortened by 6 bases and J by 1 base, with 12 bases between the two germline ends. The CDR3 region is CASGRGPAQETQYF. CDR3 in DNA: TGTGCTAGTGGCCGCGGTCCCGCCCAAGAGACCCAGTACTTC.

This clone was counted only a few times. The chain's CDR3 is CASSLNPGGNTEAFF. The CDR3 region has the DNA TGTGCCAGCAGCTTAAACCCAGGGGGGAACACTGAAGCTTTCTTT. The chain links TRBV7-3 to TRBJ1-1, with 7 positions matching TRBD1. Trimming took 1 base from V and 1 from J; bases not matched to a gene: 3. CDR1 is SGHTA, CDR2 FQGTGA, per germline. This CDR3 contains 15 residues. The full variable domain, with the rest looked up from reference TRBV7-3 and TRBJ1-1, is GAGVSQTPSNKVTEKGKYVELRCDPISGHTALYWYRQSLGQGPEFLIYFQGTGAADDSGLPNDRFFAVRPEGSVSTLKIQRTERGDSAVYLCASSLNPGGNTEAFFGQGTRLTVV.

In its sample, this clone was seen once. V gene TRBV7-2 combines with J gene TRBJ2-1; D may be TRBD1 (6 bases). Trimming took off 0 bases at V and 9 bases at J, with 12 bases between the two ends. The CDR3 has 14 residues. Germline CDR1 reads SGHTA; CDR2 reads FQGNSA. The CDR3 DNA sequence: TGTGCCAGCAGCTTAGCGAGGGACATAGGTGAGCAGTTCTTC. This encodes CASSLARDIGEQFF.

The chain links TRBV7-2 to TRBJ1-5; 9 bases map to TRBD1. The CDR3 sequence is 16 residues long. V gave up 5 bases and J gave up 3 bases; unmatched junction bases: 8. CDR1 SGHTA and CDR2 FQGNSA come from the germline V gene. The CDR3 is CASSPSDRGLNQPQHF. Written as DNA, the CDR3 is TGTGCCAGCAGCCCGTCGGACAGGGGCCTCAATCAGCCCCAGCATTTT.

The gene calls are TRBV6-2 or TRBV6-3 and TRBJ2-7; 12 positions agree with TRBD2. Trimming took 5 bases from V and 6 from J; bases not matched to a gene: 8. The CDR3 has 15 residues. Germline V gene sequence: CDR1 MNHEY, CDR2 SVGEGT. The CDR3 DNA reads as TGTGCCAGCAGTCACCCGACTAGCGGGGGCCTCGAGCAGTACTTC. It translates to CASSHPTSGGLEQYF.